The text below deals with one T cell receptor beta chain. Its target is not known. Sequencing used immunoSEQ multiplex PCR; TCRdb keeps in-frame clones, though not all of them. The sample holds some 200,000 clones, 60% to 80% seen once. This entry is derived from a study of cytotoxic CD8 clonotypes in ibrutinib-treated CLL. As for the study in general: After a median approximately 12 months on treatment (6 to 36), response samples were drawn.

CDR3 length: 14 amino acids. Germline loops: CDR1 SGHRS, CDR2 YFSETQ. Trimming shortened V by 7 bases and J by 7 bases, and 18 bases separated the two germline ends. Findings of the study overall: While tracking circulating CD8+ T-cell counts, baseline clonality exceeded that of age-matched healthy donors.

The receptor was isolated from a human donor with chronic lymphocytic leukemia. The chain is built from TRBV5-1 and TRBJ2-1, with D possibly TRBD2 on 7 matching bases. The specimen was PBMCs, collected after 12 months of ibrutinib treatment. The chain's CDR3 is CASALGGGGNEQFF. CDR3 in DNA: TGCGCCAGCGCACTTGGCGGGGGCGGGAATGAGCAGTTCTTC. The full variable domain, in which reference TRBV5-1 and TRBJ2-1 provide the parts outside the CDR3, is KAGVTQTPRYLIKTRGQQVTLSCSPISGHRSVSWYQQTPGQGLQFLFEYFSETQRNKGNFPGRFSGRQFSNSRSEMNVSTLELGDSALYLCASALGGGGNEQFFGPGTRLTVL.